The rows below give T cell receptor beta chains drawn from one sample of a study of CD8 T cells in Susac syndrome. TCRdb analysed the immunoSEQ multiplex PCR reads with MiXCR anew, one entry per CDR3 protein. The table shows 120,000 or so distinct CDR3 sequences, with about 94% occurring only once. The specimen sequenced was CD8+ T cells from PBMCs. These receptors were obtained from a human donor with Susac syndrome. The CDR3 runs from the conserved cysteine through the conserved F or W. A D gene is named only where the DNA matches it firmly. Clone size appears in some rows only: once, few, many, or a class for an expanded clone.

clone size	J gene	D gene	V gene	CDR3 DNA	CDR3 protein
.	TRBJ2-3	TRBD2	TRBV24-1	TGTGCCACCAGTGATCCCGGGGGGGCCCCGCCCACAGATACGCAGTATTTT	CATSDPGGAPPTDTQYF
.	TRBJ1-1	.	TRBV19	TGTGCCAGTAGCCCCGGGGGAGCTGAAGCTTTCTTT	CASSPGGAEAFF
.	TRBJ1-1	.	TRBV25-1	TGTGCCAGCAGTGAATGGGGAAGGGAAAGGAACACTGAAGCTTTCTTT	CASSEWGRERNTEAFF
.	TRBJ2-5	TRBD2	TRBV5-8	TGTGCCAGCAGCTTGGGGACTAGCCTTCAAGAGACCCAGTACTTC	CASSLGTSLQETQYF
.	TRBJ2-1	.	TRBV3-1	TGTGCCTCCCGGGACGGCGCAATCAATGAGCAGTTCTTC	CASRDGAINEQFF
.	TRBJ2-3	.	TRBV20-1	TGCAGTCCCGCCGGACCGCAAAACACAGATACGCAGTATTTT	CSPAGPQNTDTQYF
.	TRBJ1-5	TRBD1	TRBV5-6	TGTGCCAGCAGCATGGGACAGGGTACCCAGCCCCAGCATTTT	CASSMGQGTQPQHF
.	TRBJ1-1	.	TRBV4-3	TGCGCCAGCAGCCAAGACCCCCCCAGAAGGGACACTGAAGCTTTCTTT	CASSQDPPRRDTEAFF
once	TRBJ1-4	.	TRBV29-1	TGCAGCGTTGCGGGACAACTAGAGGATAGCCTGTTTTTT	CSVAGQLEDSLFF
.	TRBJ2-7	TRBD2	TRBV27	TGTGCCAGCAAGACACGGGGGGATCCCTACGAGCAGTACTTC	CASKTRGDPYEQYF
.	TRBJ2-7	.	TRBV19	TGTGCCAGTAGCACCTTCTTGGCCACTATTCCCTACGAGCAGTACTTC	CASSTFLATIPYEQYF
.	TRBJ2-3	.	TRBV6-5	TGTGCCAGCAGTTCGTCCGTCGCGGGGCGACAGTGGAATACGCAGTATTTT	CASSSSVAGRQWNTQYF
.	TRBJ2-7	.	TRBV20-1	TGCAGTGCGGTCGAAGGAGGTACCTCCTACGAGCAGTACTTC	CSAVEGGTSYEQYF
.	TRBJ1-6	TRBD1	TRBV27	TGTGCCAGCAGTCCTACAGGGGGGGGCTTTAATTCACCCCTCCACTTT	CASSPTGGGFNSPLHF
.	TRBJ2-3	.	TRBV12-3/TRBV12-4	TGTGCCAGCAGCGCCGGGGCAGATACGCAGTATTTT	CASSAGADTQYF
.	TRBJ1-5	.	TRBV5-6	TGTGCCAGCAGCTTGGCTGGTTATAGCAATCAGCCCCAGCATTTT	CASSLAGYSNQPQHF
.	TRBJ2-3	.	TRBV6-5	TGTGCCAGCAGTTACGGGCAGGGCTCAGATACGCAGTATTTT	CASSYGQGSDTQYF
.	TRBJ2-5	TRBD1	TRBV5-1	TGCGCCAGCAGCGTAGGACAGGGGGCTGGGGAGACCCAGTACTTC	CASSVGQGAGETQYF
.	TRBJ2-1	.	TRBV6-2/TRBV6-3	TGTGCCAGCAGTTGGGGGTCCTACAATGAGCAGTTCTTC	CASSWGSYNEQFF
.	TRBJ2-7	.	TRBV5-6	TGTGCCAGCAGCTTGGGCACGCTCGAGCAGTACTTC	CASSLGTLEQYF
once	TRBJ2-7	TRBD2	TRBV7-9	TGTGCCAGCAGCTTAGTGCGGGGGGCGGTGGTCTACGAGCAGTACTTC	CASSLVRGAVVYEQYF
.	TRBJ1-2	TRBD1	TRBV4-1	TGCGCCAGCAGCCTTGCCGGGACAGGGGTTTATGGCTACACCTTC	CASSLAGTGVYGYTF
.	TRBJ2-1	TRBD2	TRBV15	TGTGCCACCAGCAAAAAAGGCGGGAGGCCGGATGAGCAGTTCTTC	CATSKKGGRPDEQFF
.	TRBJ2-5	.	TRBV7-9	TGTGCCAGCAGCTTAATGAGCACTAAAGAGACCCAGTACTTC	CASSLMSTKETQYF
.	TRBJ1-1	TRBD1	TRBV3-1	TGTGCCAGCAGCCATGGACAGGGTGGGTCTGAAGCTTTCTTT	CASSHGQGGSEAFF
once	TRBJ2-1	.	TRBV5-1	TGCGCCAGCAGCTTCAGGGGCAATGAGCAGTTCTTC	CASSFRGNEQFF
.	TRBJ1-1	.	TRBV3-1	TGTGCCAGCAGCCAAGAGAACCAGCTGAACACTGAAGCTTTCTTT	CASSQENQLNTEAFF
.	TRBJ2-7	.	TRBV11-2	TGTGCCAGCAGCTTTTCCCTTCATGAGCAGTACTTC	CASSFSLHEQYF
.	TRBJ2-7	.	TRBV2	TGTGCCAGCAGTGAGGGGGTCGTGACTGCCTCCTACGAGCAGTACTTC	CASSEGVVTASYEQYF
.	TRBJ2-7	TRBD1	TRBV29-1	TGCAGCGTAGCCTTGACAGGGGTGGGCTACGAGCAGTACTTC	CSVALTGVGYEQYF
.	TRBJ2-7	.	TRBV4-1	TGCGCCAGCAGCCAAGAACGGGCCTACGAGCAGTACTTC	CASSQERAYEQYF
.	TRBJ2-2	.	TRBV4-3	TGCGCCAGCAGCCAAGGGACAGGGAGGGCCGGGGAGCTGTTTTTT	CASSQGTGRAGELFF
.	TRBJ2-7	.	TRBV5-6	TGTGCCAGCAGCTTGTGGGCCAACTACGAGCAGTACTTC	CASSLWANYEQYF
once	TRBJ2-1	.	TRBV7-9	TGTGCCAGCAGCTTAGGGCCCGGTGAGCAGTTCTTC	CASSLGPGEQFF